The following is a T cell receptor (beta chain) sequence with its context. This clonotype was picked up a small number of times. This receptor's antigen is unknown. No base quality information exists; no much larger clone differs at one position. Library preparation used multiplex PCR. TCRdb lists the instrument as Illumina HiSeq 4000. TCR beta libraries were built with iRepertoire HTBI primers and Arm-PCR amplification of CDR3 regions. Before sequencing, the PCR products underwent gel purification. The original methods were these. Across samples, around 58 TRBV and 14 TRBJ segments were identified and used for gene usage analysis of CDR3 amino acid clonotypes. Filtered high-quality paired reads were merged into contigs using COPE and FqMerger. BLAST was used to align contigs to the IMGT TRBV, TRBD and TRBJ reference genes, and CDR3 was defined following IMGT. Highly expanded clones were defined as clonotypes with a frequency above 0.1%. Shannon entropy served as the measure of repertoire diversity, while the Gini coefficient captured V-J evenness. A clonotype was considered public if more than one individual shared it. The public reads were reanalyzed by TCRdb: fastp trimming at Q25, MiXCR alignment, in-frame beta chains only. Each CDR3 protein gets just one entry, which takes the most common genes and DNA from the rows behind it. The V and J calls here are based on TCRdb, not the publication. Counted in this sample were over 500,000 distinct CDR3 sequences; about 16% of them appeared once. Approximately 12% of the sample belongs to the ten largest clones.

This specimen belongs to a study of regulatory T cells in long-lasting Graves disease (dated by TCRdb to about 2021). Context from the whole study: Antithyroid drugs had been taken for less than 3 months by newly diagnosed Graves' disease patients. The study was registered as a clinical trial and conducted in China. This study used TCR sequencing and RNA sequencing of peripheral blood to compare persistent Graves' disease patients against newly diagnosed Graves' disease patients. A total of some 33 samples were covered by TCR sequencing, comprising approximately 13 persistent and roughly 20 newly diagnosed Graves' disease patients. General conclusions and limits of the study: Sequencing and analysis were limited to the TCR beta chain. Compared with newly diagnosed patients, persistent Graves' disease patients had lower TCR Shannon entropy and fewer highly expanded clones, which suggests clonal expansion. Preferential use of TRBV28, TRBJ1-2 and TRBJ2-5 was observed in persistent disease, whereas TRBV20-1 and TRBJ2-1 were favored in newly diagnosed disease. As a limitation, the authors acknowledged that the small sample size may reduce accuracy. Patients with persistent disease shared more public clonotypes (roughly 2,900) than newly diagnosed patients did (around 980). Peripheral blood alone was examined, since thyroid tissue, which constituted the primary lesion, could not be accessed.

The label giving this sample's time point can be read as: newly diagnosed GD, antithyroid drugs for less than 3 months. RNA was extracted from PBMCs in TRIzol for both TCR sequencing and RNA sequencing. Graves' disease was diagnosed according to American Thyroid Association guidelines. Patients for the study were recruited at an endocrinology department in Xi'an, China. Each patient gave about 9.1 milliliters of peripheral blood, collected in an EDTA anticoagulant tube. Ficoll Paque Plus density gradient separation was used to isolate PBMCs, and no further T cell sorting was done. An Agilent 2100 Bioanalyzer and agarose gel were used to assess RNA quality, and a NanoDrop 2000 was used to measure RNA concentration. The cysteine opens and the phenylalanine closes a CDR3 of 13 amino acids. The DNA shown is the 39-base CDR3, in frame from base 1. Trimming costs V 5 bases and J 5 bases, and their ends lie 12 bases apart. CDR1 MNHEY and CDR2 SMNVEV are derived from the germline V gene (reference sequence).

A further study also used this sample, focusing on T cells in Graves' hyperthyroidism and ophthalmopathy. The second study also describes: Stable Graves' hyperthyroidism was defined as the absence of progression to ophthalmopathy over 18 months of follow-up. The hyperthyroidism patients were between 18 and 65 years old and newly diagnosed, with a disease duration of less than 2 months. Exclusion was applied to patients with uncontrolled infections, other autoimmune diseases, pregnancy or lactation. Diagnoses were established on the basis of clinical symptoms, serum thyroxine and TRAb, thyroid ultrasound, and orbital computed tomography. The TCR CDR3 was subjected to a first round of RT-PCR using the HTBI primer set and the Qiagen OneStep RT-PCR kit. Most expanded thyroid clonotypes (frequency above 0.001) were also detected in blood, suggesting blood repertoires may reflect thyroid immune responses. A model built on a 13 V-J signature distinguished ophthalmopathy from stable hyperthyroidism, reaching about 89% sensitivity and about 81% specificity in cross-validation and 80%/75% in testing. In validation, the model predicted progression to ophthalmopathy a median of around 6.5 months before onset, with approximately 70% sensitivity and about 72% specificity. TCR V-J signatures able to tell the groups apart were searched for in a discovery cohort of 95 to 100 patients, of whom 43 had Graves' ophthalmopathy and 57 had stable Graves' hyperthyroidism. Prospective prediction of ophthalmopathy was tested in an independent validation cohort consisting of about 19 hyperthyroidism patients and approximately 16 patients who later progressed to ophthalmopathy. For training and testing, the 80 to 100 patients in the discovery cohort were randomly divided in a 7:3 ratio. Thyroid tissue and blood T-cell repertoires from six or seven Graves' hyperthyroidism patients were also compared in the study. After sampling, hyperthyroidism patients received methimazole starting at 30 mg daily, and ophthalmopathy patients received high-dose intravenous methylprednisolone. Libraries were constructed in a second round of multiplex PCR, after which size selection and purification were performed. Sequencing of the libraries was done on an Illumina HiSeq2000 using paired-end 100 bp reads. SOAPnuke was used to process the raw data, throwing out any read that contained adapters or uncalled bases, had a mean Phred below 15, or lacked an exact constant-primer or identifier match. COPE v1.2.5 was used to merge the high-quality paired reads, and each unique nucleotide sequence was defined as a clonotype. MiTCR v1.1 was used to align clonotypes to the IMGT TRBV, TRBD and TRBJ reference segments. The analysis included only V-J combinations with a frequency above 0.0001, which together covered 99% to 99.2% of the repertoires. A TCS score was defined as the ratio between F50 (clonal expansion) and ExV (chaos), using BLOSUM62-based TCRdist between CDR3 peptides within each V-J. Welch's t-statistics and random forest reduced roughly 530 V-J features to some 14, which were used in a naive Bayes classifier (R e1071). Sample size was not statistically predetermined, and investigators were not blinded to group allocation. The paper describes TCR Vbeta CDR3 sequencing of 135 peripheral blood samples, made up of under 50 ophthalmopathy patients, around 73 hyperthyroidism patients and some 17 progressor patients.

Here the sequenced sample was peripheral blood mononuclear cells (PBMCs), taken at new diagnosis, from a patient treated with antithyroid drugs. The chain uses TRBV27 and TRBJ2-5; the D gene cannot be resolved reliably. The source of this sequence is a man between 18 and 35 years old with Graves disease. Donor details come from another sample of the same person, matched by shared clones. DNA sequence: TGTGCCAGCAGTCGGGTCGGGCGGGAGACCCAGTACTTC. This translates into CASSRVGRETQYF.